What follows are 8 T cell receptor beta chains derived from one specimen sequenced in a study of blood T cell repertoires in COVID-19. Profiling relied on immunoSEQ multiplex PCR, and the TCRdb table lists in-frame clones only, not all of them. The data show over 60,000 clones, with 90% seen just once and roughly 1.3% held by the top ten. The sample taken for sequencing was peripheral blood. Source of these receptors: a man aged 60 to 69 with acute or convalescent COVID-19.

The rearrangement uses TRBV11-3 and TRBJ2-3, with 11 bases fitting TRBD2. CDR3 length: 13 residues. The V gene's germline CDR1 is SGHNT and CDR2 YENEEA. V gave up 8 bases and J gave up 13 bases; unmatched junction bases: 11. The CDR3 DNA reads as TGTGCCAGCGGGGCTAGCGGGGGGAACGGGGAGTATTTT. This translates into CASGASGGNGEYF.

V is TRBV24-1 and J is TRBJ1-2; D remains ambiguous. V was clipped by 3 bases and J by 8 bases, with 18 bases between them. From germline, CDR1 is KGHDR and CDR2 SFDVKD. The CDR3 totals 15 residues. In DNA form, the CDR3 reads TGTGCCACCAGTGATCCTTCCGGACCTCGGGAAGGCTACACCTTC. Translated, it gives CATSDPSGPREGYTF.

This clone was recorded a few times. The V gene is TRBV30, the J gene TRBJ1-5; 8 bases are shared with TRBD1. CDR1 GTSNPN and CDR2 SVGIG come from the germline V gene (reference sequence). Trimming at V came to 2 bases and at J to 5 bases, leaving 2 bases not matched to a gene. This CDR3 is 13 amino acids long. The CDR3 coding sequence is TGTGCCTGGAGTCCGACAGGGGATCAGCCCCAGCATTTT. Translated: CAWSPTGDQPQHF.

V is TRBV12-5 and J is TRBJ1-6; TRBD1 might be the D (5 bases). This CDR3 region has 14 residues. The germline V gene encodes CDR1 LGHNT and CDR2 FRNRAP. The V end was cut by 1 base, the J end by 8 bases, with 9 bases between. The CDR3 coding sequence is TGTGCTAGTGGTTTGGGGGGCTCGGATTCACCCCTCCACTTT. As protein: CASGLGGSDSPLHF.

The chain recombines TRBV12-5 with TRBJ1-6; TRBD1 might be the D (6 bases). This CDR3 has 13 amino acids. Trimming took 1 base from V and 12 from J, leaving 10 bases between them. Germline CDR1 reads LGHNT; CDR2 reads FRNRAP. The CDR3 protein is CASGLETGKPLHF. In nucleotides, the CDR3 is TGTGCTAGTGGTTTGGAGACAGGCAAACCCCTCCACTTT. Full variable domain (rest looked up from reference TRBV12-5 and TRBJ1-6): DARVTQTPRHKVTEMGQEVTMRCQPILGHNTVFWYRQTMMQGLELLAYFRNRAPLDDSGMPKDRFSAEMPDATLATLKIQPSEPRDSAVYFCASGLETGKPLHFGNGTRLTVT.

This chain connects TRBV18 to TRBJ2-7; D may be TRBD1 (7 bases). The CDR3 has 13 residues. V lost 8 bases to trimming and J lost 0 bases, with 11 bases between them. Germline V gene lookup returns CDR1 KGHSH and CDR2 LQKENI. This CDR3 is CASQGGSSYEQYF. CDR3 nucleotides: TGTGCCAGCCAGGGGGGTAGCTCCTACGAGCAGTACTTC.

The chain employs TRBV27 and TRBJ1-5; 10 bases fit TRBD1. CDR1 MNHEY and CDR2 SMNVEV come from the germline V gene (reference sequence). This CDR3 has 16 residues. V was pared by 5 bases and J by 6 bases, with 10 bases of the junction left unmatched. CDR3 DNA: TGTGCCAGCAGTCCGATAACCGGGACAGGGGTTCAGCCCCAGCATTTT. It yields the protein CASSPITGTGVQPQHF.

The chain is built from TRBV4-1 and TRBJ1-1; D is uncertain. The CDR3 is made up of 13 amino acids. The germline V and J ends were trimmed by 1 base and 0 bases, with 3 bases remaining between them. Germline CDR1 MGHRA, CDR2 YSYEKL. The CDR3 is CASSQAMNTEAFF. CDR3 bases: TGCGCCAGCAGCCAAGCAATGAACACTGAAGCTTTCTTT.